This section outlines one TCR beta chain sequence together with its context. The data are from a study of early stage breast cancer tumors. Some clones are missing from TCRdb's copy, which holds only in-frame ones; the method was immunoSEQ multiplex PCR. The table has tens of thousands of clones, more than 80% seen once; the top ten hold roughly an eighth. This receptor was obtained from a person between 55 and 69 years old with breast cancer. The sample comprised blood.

The CDR3 reads CSARGEPTQYF. The CDR3 bases are TGCAGTGCTAGAGGCGAGCCTACGCAGTATTTT. The V gene is TRBV20-1, the J gene TRBJ2-3; D unclear. The CDR3 length is 11 residues. Germline V gives CDR1 DFQATT, CDR2 SNEGSKA (reference sequence). Between the trimmed V and J ends, which lost 1 base and 8 bases, there was a span of 7 bases.